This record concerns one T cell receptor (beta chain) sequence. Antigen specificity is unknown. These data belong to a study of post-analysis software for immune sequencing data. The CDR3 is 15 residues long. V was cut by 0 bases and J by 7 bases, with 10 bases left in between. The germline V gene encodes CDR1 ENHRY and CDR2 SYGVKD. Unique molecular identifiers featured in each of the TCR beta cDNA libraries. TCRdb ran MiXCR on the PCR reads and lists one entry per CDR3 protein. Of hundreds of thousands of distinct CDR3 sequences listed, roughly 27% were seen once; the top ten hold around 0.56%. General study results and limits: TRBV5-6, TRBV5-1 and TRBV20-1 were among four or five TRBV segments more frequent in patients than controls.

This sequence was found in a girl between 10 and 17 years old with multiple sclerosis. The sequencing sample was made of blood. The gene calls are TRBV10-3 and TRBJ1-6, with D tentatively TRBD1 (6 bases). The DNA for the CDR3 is TGTGCCATCAGTGAGTCCGGGCAGGGGAATTCACCCCTCCACTTT. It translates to CAISESGQGNSPLHF.